One sample yielded the 17 T cell receptor beta chains listed below, sequenced in a study of response to subunit inactivated influenza vaccine. TCRdb re-derived calls from the RT-PCR reads in MiXCR, one entry per CDR3 protein. The sample holds about 530,000 distinct CDR3 sequences, around 13% seen once. Sequenced here: PBMCs from blood, sampled about 6 weeks after vaccination. These receptor sequences come from a man between 45 and 60 years old who received an inactivated influenza vaccine.

Concerning this clonotype itself: A read error may explain this, as a much larger clone is one base away. J is TRBJ2-2 and V is TRBV27; D could derive from TRBD1 or TRBD2 (5 bases each). CDR1 and CDR2 (germline): MNHEY, SMNVEV (reference sequence). Trimming cost V 5 bases and J 7 bases, with 11 bases left between them. The CDR3 is made up of 13 amino acids. The chain's CDR3 is CASSRGPDGELFF. The DNA of the CDR3 is TGTGCCAGCAGTAGGGGACCAGACGGGGAGCTGTTTTTT.

Only a few counts were recorded for this clonotype. This CDR3 reads CASSLRWRGKGYEQYF. Here the CDR3 DNA reads TGTGCCAGCAGCCTTAGGTGGAGGGGGAAAGGCTACGAGCAGTACTTC. This rearrangement joins TRBV12-3 or TRBV12-4 to TRBJ2-7, with D perhaps assigned TRBD1 or TRBD2 (6 bases each). The CDR3 totals 16 residues. Trimming left V 6 bases short and J 3 bases short, with 21 bases between.

This clonotype has a handful of counts. The chain links TRBV27 to TRBJ1-1, with D maybe TRBD1 (6 bases). The CDR3 length is 14 residues. With 10 bases removed from V and 4 bases from J, the gap between germline ends came to 19 bases. Looked up from germline, CDR1 is MNHEY and CDR2 is SMNVEV (reference sequence). CDR3 nucleotide sequence: TGTGCCACCAGAGTTTGGGGGCAGGGCACTGAAGCTTTCTTT. This encodes CATRVWGQGTEAFF.

This chain's CDR3 is CSARWGLAGPPETQYF. The CDR3 nucleotides read TGCAGTGCTAGATGGGGGTTAGCGGGGCCCCCGGAGACCCAGTACTTC. This rearrangement joins TRBV20-1 to TRBJ2-5, with TRBD2 matching 8 bases. Germline V gene lookup returns CDR1 DFQATT and CDR2 SNEGSKA (reference sequence). V gave up 2 bases and J gave up 5 bases; unmatched junction bases: 13. The CDR3 totals 16 residues.

This sequence joins TRBV27 and TRBJ1-4; no clear D gene. Germline-derived CDR1 and CDR2 are MNHEY and SMNVEV (reference sequence). V gave up 4 bases and J gave up 10 bases, with 7 bases separating them. This CDR3 is 11 amino acids long. DNA of the CDR3: TGTGCCAGCAGTTCGGATGGAAAACTGTTTTTT. Amino acid sequence: CASSSDGKLFF.

This clonotype has more than one count but fewer than ten. The chain's CDR3 is CASSDRTDLSSYNSPLHF. CDR3 bases: TGTGCCAGCAGCGACCGGACAGATTTGAGCTCCTATAATTCACCCCTCCACTTT. The V gene is TRBV11-2, the J gene TRBJ1-6, with a possible D match to TRBD1 (6 bases). CDR1 is SGHAT, CDR2 FQNNGV, per germline. Trimming stripped 5 bases from V and 0 bases from J, with 17 bases between. This CDR3 has 18 amino acids.

The chain combines TRBV14 with TRBJ1-1; D is ambiguous. Trimming pared 1 base from V and 1 base from J, leaving 7 bases between. Germline CDR1 and CDR2: SGHDN and FVKESK. The CDR3 runs 14 residues. CDR3 amino acids: CASSQAWGNTEAFF. For the CDR3, the DNA is TGTGCCAGCAGCCAAGCATGGGGGAACACTGAAGCTTTCTTT. The whole variable domain, remainder taken from reference TRBV14 and TRBJ1-1, is EAGVTQFPSHSVIEKGQTVTLRCDPISGHDNLYWYRRVMGKEIKFLLHFVKESKQDESGMPNNRFLAERTGGTYSTLKVQPAELEDSGVYFCASSQAWGNTEAFFGQGTRLTVV.

This clonotype came up a few times. The J gene is TRBJ2-1, the V gene TRBV29-1; 12 bases match TRBD2. Per germline, CDR1 SQVTM and CDR2 ANQGSEA. Germline trimming cut 6 bases from V and 6 bases from J; bases unmatched to any gene: 6. The CDR3 loop spans 14 amino acids. This CDR3 is CSVLGLAGSNEQFF. The CDR3 DNA reads TGCAGCGTACTAGGACTAGCGGGAAGCAATGAGCAGTTCTTC.

This clonotype came up many times. The chain is built from TRBV20-1 and TRBJ2-7; no firm D call. Trimming stripped 6 bases from V and 6 bases from J, with 12 bases between. CDR3 length: 11 residues. Germline V CDR1 and CDR2: DFQATT, SNEGSKA (reference sequence). The CDR3 coding sequence is TGCAGTGCCCACACGGGCGGCGAGCAGTACTTC. It encodes CSAHTGGEQYF.

This rearrangement joins TRBV7-9 to TRBJ2-5, with D unclear. CDR3 length: 15 amino acids. Germline V lookup: CDR1 SEHNR, CDR2 FQNEAQ (reference sequence). Trimming cost V 1 base and J 5 bases, with 14 bases left between them. DNA of the CDR3: TGTGCCAGCAGCTTAGGGGATAAATTCAGGGAGACCCAGTACTTC. Its translation: CASSLGDKFRETQYF.

This clonotype showed up just a few times. This rearrangement joins TRBV20-1 to TRBJ2-5; 9 bases are a match to TRBD2. CDR3 length: 15 amino acids. Germline CDR1 and CDR2: DFQATT and SNEGSKA (reference sequence). The ends lost 6 bases at V and 1 base at J; junction bases unmatched: 9. The CDR3: CSATYAGGPQETQYF. The DNA for the CDR3 is TGCAGTGCCACCTACGCGGGAGGGCCCCAAGAGACCCAGTACTTC.

Only a few counts were recorded for this clonotype. V gene TRBV7-8 combines with J gene TRBJ2-7; 9 positions agree with TRBD2. V lost 3 bases, J lost 3 bases, and 6 bases stayed unmatched. Germline V gives CDR1 SGHVS, CDR2 FQNEAQ. The CDR3 length is 15 residues. The CDR3: CASSLRTSDRYEQYF. CDR3 sequence (DNA): TGTGCCAGCAGCTTGCGGACTAGCGACCGCTACGAGCAGTACTTC.

The gene calls are TRBV29-1 and TRBJ2-7, with TRBD2 as a possible D gene (6 bases). V gave up 6 bases and J gave up 5 bases, with 20 bases separating them. The CDR3 is 14 residues long. Germline CDR1 is SQVTM and CDR2 is ANQGSEA. CDR3 sequence (DNA): TGCAGCGTGGGATCGGGCGGGAACCCAGACGAGCAGTACTTC. This encodes CSVGSGGNPDEQYF.

The J gene is TRBJ2-1, the V gene TRBV30; the match to TRBD2 covers 12 bases. Trimming removed 1 base from V and 4 bases from J; junction bases left unmatched: 2. Per the germline V gene, CDR1 is GTSNPN and CDR2 is SVGIG (reference sequence). This CDR3 has 15 residues. As DNA, the CDR3 is TGTGCCTGGAGTGAGACTAGCGGGGGATACAATGAGCAGTTCTTC. Translated: CAWSETSGGYNEQFF. Combining the CDR3 with reference TRBV30 and TRBJ2-1 gives the whole variable domain SQTIHQWPATLVQPVGSPLSLECTVEGTSNPNLYWYRQAAGRGLQLLFYSVGIGQISSEVPQNLSASRPQDRQFILSSKKLLLSDSGFYLCAWSETSGGYNEQFFGPGTRLTVL.

This clonotype was seen more than once but under ten times. The chain combines TRBV20-1 with TRBJ2-2; 10 nucleotides line up with TRBD1. Germline-derived CDR1 and CDR2 are DFQATT and SNEGSKA (reference sequence). The CDR3 sequence is 14 residues long. V was pared by 3 bases and J by 4 bases, with 2 bases of the junction left unmatched. The CDR3 loop is CSASRTGGTGELFF. CDR3 nucleotides: TGCAGTGCTAGTAGGACAGGGGGCACCGGGGAGCTGTTTTTT.

At least ten counts were recorded for this clonotype. The chain couples TRBV7-2 to TRBJ2-7; 7 nucleotides line up with TRBD2. The CDR3 runs to 14 residues. Looked up from germline, CDR1 is SGHTA and CDR2 is FQGNSA. J lost 6 bases, V lost 3 bases, and 8 bases had no gene match. The CDR3 loop is CASSFQGGPSEQYF. The CDR3 nucleotides read TGTGCCAGCAGCTTTCAGGGAGGGCCGTCCGAGCAGTACTTC.

The chain carries TRBV24-1 and TRBJ2-1, with no clear D. From germline, CDR1 is KGHDR and CDR2 SFDVKD. Trimming removed 4 bases at V and 8 bases at J, with 5 bases between. CDR3 size: 11 residues. CDR3 sequence: CATSEGYEQFF. The CDR3 DNA is TGTGCCACCAGTGAAGGATATGAGCAGTTCTTC.